The clone carrying this TCR beta chain was observed a single time. Clones were read by immunoSEQ multiplex PCR, and TCRdb kept only the in-frame ones, dropping some. The sample contains roughly 97,000 clones, 88% of which appear only once. These data come from a study of T cell responses to AZD1222 COVID-19 vaccine. The CDR3 sequence is 13 residues long. Trimming removed 1 base from V and 8 bases from J, with 11 bases in between. Sequenced material: peripheral blood, taken on day 0 of AZD1222 vaccination. This chain links TRBV12-3 or TRBV12-4 with TRBJ1-2, with TRBD1 as a possible D gene (5 bases). The sequence came from an adult in good health. The CDR3, as DNA: TGTGCCAGCAGTTTAGAGGGGATAAGGGGCTACACCTTC. Amino acids: CASSLEGIRGYTF.